This T cell receptor (beta chain) was retrieved from a study of T cells after yellow fever vaccination. This clonotype showed up many times. The target antigen is unknown. Study results and caveats: Most primary-vaccination clones reappeared after the booster (more than 95% CD4, 88% CD8).

Template switching by 5'RACE produced TCR cDNA, adding a universal primer site and UMIs. In TCRdb, the 5' RACE reads were re-called with MiXCR into one record per CDR3 protein. The sample has a few hundred thousand distinct CDR3 sequences, 6.8% seen once. Germline values: CDR1 SSHAT, CDR2 FNYEAQ (reference sequence). The CDR3 runs to 11 residues. V was clipped by 7 bases and J by 4 bases, with 6 bases between them. The TCR was taken from a young man who received the YFV17D yellow fever vaccine. The chain uses TRBV7-7 and TRBJ2-3; D is unclear. The material sequenced was PBMCs, taken about 49 days after the first yellow fever vaccination. The CDR3 spells CASTEADTQYF. CDR3 sequence (DNA): TGTGCCAGCACCGAAGCAGATACGCAGTATTTT.